This TCR beta chain was sequenced during a study of Graves' ophthalmopathy and Graves' hyperthyroidism. Investigators amplified TCR beta CDR3 regions from RNA transcripts. A first-round RT-PCR used HTBI primers, followed by a second-round multiplex PCR. TCRdb re-derived calls from the multiplex PCR reads in MiXCR, one entry per CDR3 protein. The data hold some 380,000 distinct CDR3 sequences, with 15% observed a single time. Uncontrolled infections, other autoimmune diseases, pregnancy or lactation barred patients from enrollment. Input material: peripheral blood. This sequence was found in a woman aged 18 to 35 with stable Graves' hyperthyroidism.

As DNA, the CDR3 is TGCGCCAGCAGCCCGGACAGCACTAACTATGGCTACACCTTC. As protein: CASSPDSTNYGYTF. This chain connects TRBV5-1 to TRBJ1-2; D is possibly TRBD1 (6 bases). Germline V gives CDR1 SGHRS, CDR2 YFSETQ. Between the trimmed V and J ends, which lost 4 bases and 0 bases, there was a span of 10 bases. CDR3 size: 14 residues. The full variable domain, with the rest looked up from reference TRBV5-1 and TRBJ1-2, is KAGVTQTPRYLIKTRGQQVTLSCSPISGHRSVSWYQQTPGQGLQFLFEYFSETQRNKGNFPGRFSGRQFSNSRSEMNVSTLELGDSALYLCASSPDSTNYGYTFGSGTRLTVV.